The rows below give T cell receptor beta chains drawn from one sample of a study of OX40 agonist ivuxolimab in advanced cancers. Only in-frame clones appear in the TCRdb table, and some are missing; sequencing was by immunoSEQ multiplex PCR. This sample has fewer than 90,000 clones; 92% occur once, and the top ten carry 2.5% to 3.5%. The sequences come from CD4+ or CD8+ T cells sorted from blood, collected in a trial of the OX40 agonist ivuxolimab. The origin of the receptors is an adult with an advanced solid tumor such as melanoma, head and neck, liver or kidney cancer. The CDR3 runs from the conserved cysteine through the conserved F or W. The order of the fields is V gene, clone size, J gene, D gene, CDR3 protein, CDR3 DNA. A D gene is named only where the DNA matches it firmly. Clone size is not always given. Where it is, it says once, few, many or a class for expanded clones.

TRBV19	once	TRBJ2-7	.	CASSTREEQYF	TGTGCCAGTAGTACCAGGGAGGAGCAGTACTTC
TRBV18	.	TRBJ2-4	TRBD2	CASSSGGAKNIQYF	TGTGCCAGCTCTTCGGGGGGAGCCAAAAACATTCAGTACTTC
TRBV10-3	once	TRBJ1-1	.	CATQKGLANTEAFF	TGTGCCACCCAGAAAGGGCTAGCGAACACTGAAGCTTTCTTT
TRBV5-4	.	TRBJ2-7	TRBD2	CASSLGGRNHEQYF	TGTGCCAGCAGCTTGGGCGGGAGAAACCACGAGCAGTACTTC
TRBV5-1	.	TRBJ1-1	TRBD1	CASSEQGVSTEAFF	TGCGCCAGCAGCGAACAGGGGGTTAGCACTGAAGCTTTCTTT
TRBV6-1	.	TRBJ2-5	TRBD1	CASSSQGAQETQYF	TGTGCCAGCAGTTCCCAGGGGGCGCAGGAGACCCAGTACTTC
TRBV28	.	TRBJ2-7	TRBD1	CASSLRDRGSYEQYF	TGTGCCAGCAGTCTGCGGGACAGGGGCTCCTACGAGCAGTACTTC
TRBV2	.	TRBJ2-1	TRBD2	CASSEREGEQFF	TGTGCCAGCAGTGAGCGGGAGGGTGAGCAGTTCTTC
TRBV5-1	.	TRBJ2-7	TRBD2	CASSLGLAIYEQYF	TGCGCCAGCAGCTTGGGACTAGCGATTTACGAGCAGTACTTC
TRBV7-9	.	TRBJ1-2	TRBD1	CASSLASGTGETNYGYTF	TGTGCCAGCAGCTTAGCATCCGGGACAGGAGAGACTAACTATGGCTACACCTTC
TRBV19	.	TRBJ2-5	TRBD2	CAARAGATETQYF	TGTGCCGCACGGGCGGGAGCTACGGAGACCCAGTACTTC
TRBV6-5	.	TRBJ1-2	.	CASSSQQDNDYGYTF	TGTGCCAGCAGTTCACAACAGGATAATGACTATGGCTACACCTTC
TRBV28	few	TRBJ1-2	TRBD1	CASKGAGAGYTF	TGTGCCAGCAAGGGGGCAGGGGCTGGCTACACCTTC
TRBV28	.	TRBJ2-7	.	CATGSLTAYEQYF	TGTGCCACGGGGTCGTTGACAGCCTACGAGCAGTACTTC
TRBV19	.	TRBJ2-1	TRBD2	CASVGLAGPHSYNEQFF	TGTGCCAGTGTAGGACTAGCGGGACCCCACTCCTACAATGAGCAGTTCTTC
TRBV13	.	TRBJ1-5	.	CASSLGAVGQPQHF	TGTGCCAGCAGCTTAGGGGCAGTGGGACAGCCCCAGCATTTT
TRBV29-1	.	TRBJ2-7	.	CSATHRDNTYEQYF	TGCAGCGCGACACACCGGGACAACACCTACGAGCAGTACTTC
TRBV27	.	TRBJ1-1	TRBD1	CASSLTGDMNTEAFF	TGTGCCAGCAGTTTGACAGGGGACATGAACACTGAAGCTTTCTTT
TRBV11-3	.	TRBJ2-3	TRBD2	CASSSERGGADTQYF	TGTGCCAGCAGCTCCGAGCGGGGGGGAGCAGATACGCAGTATTTT
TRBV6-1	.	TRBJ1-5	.	CASSEAQDTISNQPQHF	TGTGCCAGCAGTGAAGCGCAGGATACTATTAGCAATCAGCCCCAGCATTTT
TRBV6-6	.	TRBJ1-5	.	CASSSLGVQPQHF	TGTGCCAGCAGTTCACTGGGGGTTCAGCCCCAGCATTTT
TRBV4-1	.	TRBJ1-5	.	CASSLTGYNQPQHF	TGCGCCAGCAGCCTCACAGGGTACAATCAGCCCCAGCATTTT
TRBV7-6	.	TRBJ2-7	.	CASSLGGAAAYEQYF	TGTGCCAGCAGCTTAGGAGGTGCAGCTGCCTACGAGCAGTACTTC
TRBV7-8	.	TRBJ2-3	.	CASSLGRPDTQYF	TGTGCCAGCAGCTTGGGGCGTCCAGATACGCAGTATTTT
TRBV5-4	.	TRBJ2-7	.	CASSSSKGQDEQYF	TGTGCCAGCAGCTCCAGCAAGGGGCAGGACGAGCAGTACTTC
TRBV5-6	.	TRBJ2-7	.	CASSLGDEQYF	TGTGCCAGCAGCTTGGGCGACGAGCAGTACTTC
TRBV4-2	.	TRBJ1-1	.	CASSQETGNTEAFF	TGTGCCAGCAGCCAAGAAACGGGGAACACTGAAGCTTTCTTT
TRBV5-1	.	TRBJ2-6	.	CASSSRGTGANVLTF	TGCGCCAGCAGCTCTCGCGGAACTGGGGCCAACGTCCTGACTTTC
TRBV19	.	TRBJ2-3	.	CASSPSTKSGTQYF	TGTGCCAGTAGTCCGTCGACTAAGTCAGGTACGCAGTATTTT
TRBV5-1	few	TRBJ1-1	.	CASSKEPQGNTEAFF	TGCGCCAGCAGCAAAGAACCCCAGGGGAACACTGAAGCTTTCTTT
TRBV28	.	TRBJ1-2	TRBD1	CASSPAGGQGFYGYTF	TGTGCCAGCAGTCCCGCTGGGGGACAGGGCTTCTATGGCTACACCTTC
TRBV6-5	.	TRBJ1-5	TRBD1	CASNPGTVSNQPQHF	TGTGCCAGCAACCCTGGGACAGTTAGCAATCAGCCCCAGCATTTT
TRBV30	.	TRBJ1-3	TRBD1	CAWREDRAANTIYF	TGTGCCTGGAGGGAGGACAGGGCCGCAAACACCATATATTTT
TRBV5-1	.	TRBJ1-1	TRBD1	CASSLEAGGLEAFF	TGCGCCAGCAGCTTGGAGGCAGGGGGCTTGGAAGCTTTCTTT
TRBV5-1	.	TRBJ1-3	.	CASSLTRGTGNTIYF	TGCGCCAGCAGCTTGACGAGAGGGACTGGAAACACCATATATTTT
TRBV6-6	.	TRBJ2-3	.	CASRSQPTVPDTQYF	TGTGCCAGCAGATCACAACCTACTGTCCCAGATACGCAGTATTTT
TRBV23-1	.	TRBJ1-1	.	CASSPERTDLNTEAFF	TGCGCCAGCAGTCCCGAAAGGACAGATCTTAACACTGAAGCTTTCTTT
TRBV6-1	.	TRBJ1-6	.	CASSELGRPLRNSPLHF	TGTGCCAGCAGTGAATTGGGCAGGCCCCTTAGGAATTCACCCCTCCACTTT
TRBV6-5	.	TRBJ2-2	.	CASRLSAGELFF	TGTGCCAGCCGTCTCAGTGCCGGGGAGCTGTTTTTT
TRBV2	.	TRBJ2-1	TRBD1	CASTRGQGDYNEQFF	TGTGCCAGCACAAGAGGACAGGGAGACTACAATGAGCAGTTCTTC
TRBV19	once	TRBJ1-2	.	CASSIARAGDNYGYTF	TGTGCCAGTAGTATAGCCCGGGCAGGGGACAACTATGGCTACACCTTC
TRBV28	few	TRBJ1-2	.	CASSFRNYGYTF	TGTGCCAGCAGTTTTCGGAACTATGGCTACACCTTC
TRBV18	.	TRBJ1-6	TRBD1	CASSQIDRVQNSPLHF	TGTGCCAGCTCACAGATCGACAGGGTTCAAAATTCACCCCTCCACTTT
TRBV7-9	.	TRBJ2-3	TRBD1	CASSSSTGPTDTQYF	TGTGCCAGCAGCTCCTCGACAGGGCCAACAGATACGCAGTATTTT
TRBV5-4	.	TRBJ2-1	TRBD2	CASSLGASGGAQQFF	TGTGCCAGCAGCTTGGGGGCTAGCGGGGGGGCCCAGCAGTTCTTC
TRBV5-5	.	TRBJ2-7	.	CASSLDGTRVSYEQYF	TGTGCCAGCAGCTTGGATGGGACCCGGGTGTCCTACGAGCAGTACTTC
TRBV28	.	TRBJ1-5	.	CASSLSFAPYGNQPQHF	TGTGCCAGCAGTTTATCTTTCGCACCCTACGGCAATCAGCCCCAGCATTTT
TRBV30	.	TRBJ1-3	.	CAWTVGGPGNTIYF	TGTGCCTGGACCGTAGGGGGGCCTGGAAACACCATATATTTT
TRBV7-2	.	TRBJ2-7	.	CASSLGPRSYEQYF	TGTGCCAGCAGCTTAGGGCCCAGGTCCTACGAGCAGTACTTC
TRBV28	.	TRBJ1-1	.	CASSFGDRRNTEAFF	TGTGCCAGCAGTTTTGGAGACAGGAGGAACACTGAAGCTTTCTTT
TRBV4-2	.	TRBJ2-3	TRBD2	CASSSHPGLAGATSTDTQYF	TGTGCCAGCAGCTCCCACCCGGGACTAGCGGGGGCTACTAGCACAGATACGCAGTATTTT
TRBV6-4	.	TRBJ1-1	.	CASSVLAGVNTEAFF	TGTGCCAGCAGTGTCCTTGCCGGGGTGAACACTGAAGCTTTCTTT